The 25 T cell receptor beta chains listed next were all sequenced from one sample in a study of T cell responses to AZD1222 COVID-19 vaccine. Generated by immunoSEQ multiplex PCR, the TCRdb table keeps only in-frame clones and is missing some. Among tens of thousands of clones, 89% were seen once, and the ten largest hold roughly 2.5%. The sample here was peripheral blood, taken on day 0 of AZD1222 vaccination. The receptor set was obtained from an adult in good health.

The count of this clone is one. The V and J genes are TRBV19 and TRBJ1-2, with a weak D call TRBD1 (5 bases). Germline values: CDR1 LNHDA, CDR2 SQIVND (reference sequence). Trimming pared 1 base from V and 4 bases from J, leaving 10 bases between. This CDR3 is 14 amino acids long. For the CDR3, the DNA is TGTGCCAGTAGTATAGGCCGGGGGGTCTATGGCTACACCTTC. This sequence encodes CASSIGRGVYGYTF.

This chain joins TRBV14 and TRBJ1-3, with 10 bases matching TRBD1. In germline, CDR1 is SGHDN, CDR2 FVKESK. The junction had 7 bases not matched to a gene; V was cut back by 4 bases and J by 4 bases. The CDR3 extends over 16 amino acids. The CDR3 is CASSPPGTGVGNTIYF. The CDR3 coding sequence is TGTGCCAGCAGCCCACCCGGGACAGGGGTCGGAAACACCATATATTTT.

The chain links TRBV2 to TRBJ2-5; 9 nucleotides line up with TRBD1. CDR3 length equals 15 residues. The V segment lost 6 bases and the J segment 5 bases; nucleotides outside the gene matches: 10. CDR1 is SNHLY, CDR2 FYNNEI, per germline. The CDR3: CASSQGGQGTETQYF. The DNA for the CDR3 is TGTGCCAGCAGCCAAGGGGGACAGGGTACTGAGACCCAGTACTTC.

The V and J genes are TRBV5-5 and TRBJ2-1; 9 positions match TRBD1. V trimming: 2 bases; J trimming: 6 bases; junction bases outside the gene matches: 6. The CDR3 has 15 residues. Germline CDR1 and CDR2: SGHKS and YYEKEE (reference sequence). CDR3 DNA: TGTGCCAGCAGCTTTTCCGGGACAGGGATCAATGAGCAGTTCTTC. Protein: CASSFSGTGINEQFF.

This clone appeared a few times. The chain recombines TRBV5-5 with TRBJ2-7; 7 nucleotides line up with TRBD2. The CDR3 is 16 amino acids. Germline V gene lookup returns CDR1 SGHKS and CDR2 YYEKEE (reference sequence). Trimming took 0 bases from V and 2 from J; bases not matched to a gene: 8. CDR3 coding DNA: TGTGCCAGCAGCTTGGGCGGGGGACGAATCACCTACGAGCAGTACTTC. Translated, it gives CASSLGGGRITYEQYF.

The chain is built from TRBV25-1 and TRBJ2-2; weak D call: TRBD2 (5 bases). Per germline, CDR1 MGHDK and CDR2 SYGVNS. V lost 4 bases and J lost 6, with 12 bases in between. The CDR3 contains 14 residues. In DNA form, the CDR3 reads TGTGCCAGCAGTGTCGTGGGAGAAGCCGGGGAGCTGTTTTTT. Encoded protein: CASSVVGEAGELFF.

The chain couples TRBV2 to TRBJ1-2; TRBD1 agrees at 8 bases. The trim removed 7 bases at V and 0 bases at J, leaving 7 bases unmatched. Germline CDR1 reads SNHLY; CDR2 reads FYNNEI. This CDR3 is 15 amino acids long. CDR3 in DNA: TGTGCCAGCATAGGACAGGGCCGGCCTAACTATGGCTACACCTTC. Its translation: CASIGQGRPNYGYTF.

V and J are TRBV13 and TRBJ2-2; weak D call: TRBD2 (6 bases). The CDR3 is made up of 16 amino acids. The V end lost 2 bases, the J end lost 6 bases, and 16 bases lay between the germline ends. The germline V gene has CDR1 PRHDT and CDR2 FYEKMQ (reference sequence). As DNA, the CDR3 is TGTGCCAGCAGCTTAATGGCCGTCCCGGGGGCCGGGGAGCTGTTTTTT. Amino acid sequence: CASSLMAVPGAGELFF.

V is TRBV18 and J is TRBJ2-3; 8 positions match TRBD2. This CDR3 comprises 13 residues. From germline, CDR1 is KGHSH and CDR2 LQKENI. The junction had 3 bases not matched to a gene; V was cut back by 3 bases and J by 7 bases. The CDR3 DNA reads as TGTGCCAGCTCACCGGGACTAGACAATACGCAGTATTTT. It encodes CASSPGLDNTQYF. The complete variable domain, with remaining parts taken from reference TRBV18 and TRBJ2-3, reads NAGVMQNPRHLVRRRGQEARLRCSPMKGHSHVYWYRQLPEEGLKFMVYLQKENIIDESGMPKERFSAEFPKEGPSILRIQQVVRGDSAAYFCASSPGLDNTQYFGPGTRLTVL.

This clone is a singleton in its sample. V gene TRBV27 combines with J gene TRBJ2-7; D unresolved. Per the germline V gene, CDR1 is MNHEY and CDR2 is SMNVEV (reference sequence). V was pared by 6 bases and J by 2 bases, with 8 bases between. The length of the CDR3 is 12 residues. CDR3 sequence: CASRTTTYEQYF. CDR3 DNA sequence: TGTGCCAGCAGGACGACGACCTACGAGCAGTACTTC.

The chain couples TRBV18 to TRBJ2-7; maybe TRBD1 (6 bases). V was trimmed by 3 bases and J by 3 bases, leaving 9 bases between them. Per the germline V gene, CDR1 is KGHSH and CDR2 is LQKENI. CDR3 length: 13 amino acids. CDR3 nucleotides: TGTGCCAGCTCACCGGACAGTGACTACGAGCAGTACTTC. Its translation: CASSPDSDYEQYF. Filled out from reference TRBV18 and TRBJ2-7, the complete variable domain reads NAGVMQNPRHLVRRRGQEARLRCSPMKGHSHVYWYRQLPEEGLKFMVYLQKENIIDESGMPKERFSAEFPKEGPSILRIQQVVRGDSAAYFCASSPDSDYEQYFGPGTRLTVT.

V is TRBV5-6 and J is TRBJ1-3; D uncertain. The CDR3 is 12 amino acids. Trimming cost V 7 bases and J 3 bases, with 8 bases left between them. Germline CDR1 and CDR2: SGHDT and YYEEEE. CDR3 sequence reads: CASARDGNTIYF. In nucleotides, the CDR3 is TGTGCCAGCGCCCGCGATGGAAACACCATATATTTT. Using reference TRBV5-6 and TRBJ1-3 for the parts outside the CDR3, the full variable domain is DAGVTQSPTHLIKTRGQQVTLRCSPKSGHDTVSWYQQALGQGPQFIFQYYEEEERQRGNFPDRFSGHQFPNYSSELNVNALLLGDSALYLCASARDGNTIYFGEGSWLTVV.

This chain connects TRBV6-5 to TRBJ2-1; 7 bases agree with TRBD1. Per germline, CDR1 MNHEY and CDR2 SVGAGI. The length of the CDR3 is 14 residues. Trimming at V came to 8 bases and at J to 9 bases, leaving 13 bases not matched to a gene. DNA for the CDR3: TGTGCCAGCGCTCCAAGGGGGCTAGAGGCTGAGCAGTTCTTC. Its translation is CASAPRGLEAEQFF.

The chain has TRBV6-4 and TRBJ2-2; D is ambiguous. This CDR3 contains 14 residues. The germline gives CDR1 MRHNA, CDR2 SNTAGT. V lost 0 bases and J lost 1, with 3 bases in between. CDR3 nucleotides: TGTGCCAGCAGTGACTCGGAGAACACCGGGGAGCTGTTTTTT. Encoded protein: CASSDSENTGELFF.

Only one count was recorded for this clone. The CDR3 coding sequence is TGTGCCAGCAGCGTAGGAGTGGGAATGGGGTGGGATGAGCAGTTCTTC. Its protein is CASSVGVGMGWDEQFF. The chain joins TRBV9 to TRBJ2-1; D ambiguous. Germline-derived CDR1 and CDR2 are SGDLS and YYNGEE. Trimming took off 0 bases at V and 8 bases at J, with 18 bases between the two ends. The length of the CDR3 is 16 residues.

In this sample, this clone turned up once. The genes are TRBV6-4 and TRBJ1-6; D unclear. The CDR3 runs 12 residues. V lost 0 bases, J lost 14 bases, and 8 bases lay in between. Germline CDR1 is MRHNA and CDR2 is SNTAGT. CDR3 residues: CASSDSNGALHF. As DNA, the CDR3 is TGTGCCAGCAGTGACTCGAACGGGGCCCTCCACTTT.

The genes are TRBV3-1 (or the pseudogene TRBV3-2) and TRBJ2-1; 10 bases align to TRBD1. The CDR3 spans 14 residues. With 8 bases clipped from V and 5 bases from J, the junction kept 6 bases outside the gene matches. Per the germline V gene, CDR1 is LGHDT and CDR2 is YNNKEL (reference sequence). This CDR3 reads CASGSGTGDNEQFF. The DNA for the CDR3 is TGTGCCAGCGGGTCCGGGACAGGGGACAATGAGCAGTTCTTC.

The chain couples TRBV5-6 to TRBJ1-1; 9 nucleotides align to TRBD1. The V gene end was trimmed by 4 bases and the J gene end by 4 bases; junction bases not matched to a gene: 8. Germline V lookup: CDR1 SGHDT, CDR2 YYEEEE. This CDR3 spans 15 amino acids. CDR3 DNA: TGTGCCAGCAGCAGGGGGACAGGGCCGGCCACTGAAGCTTTCTTT. Protein: CASSRGTGPATEAFF.

V is TRBV14 and J is TRBJ2-7; 8 bases align to TRBD1. J lost 4 bases, V lost 0 bases, and 8 bases had no gene match. Germline V gene sequence: CDR1 SGHDN, CDR2 FVKESK. This CDR3 spans 16 amino acids. The CDR3 sequence: CASSQDRTGFRYEQYF. CDR3 in DNA: TGTGCCAGCAGCCAAGATAGGACAGGGTTTCGTTACGAGCAGTACTTC.

The V call is TRBV30, the J call TRBJ2-7; D may be TRBD2 (6 bases). Trimming took 3 bases from V and 7 from J, leaving 25 bases between them. The CDR3 consists of 16 residues. The germline V gene has CDR1 GTSNPN and CDR2 SVGIG (reference sequence). In DNA form, the CDR3 reads TGTGCCTGGAGCCCTAGCCTGTGGGGGGTGGGGGGTGAGCAGTACTTC. Translation: CAWSPSLWGVGGEQYF.

The rearrangement links TRBV5-5 to TRBJ1-2, with 8 bases that match TRBD1. Germline lookup yields CDR1 SGHKS and CDR2 YYEKEE (reference sequence). V lost 3 bases to trimming and J lost 8 bases; unmatched junction nucleotides: 3. The CDR3 length is 12 residues. CDR3 region: CASSSWTGGYTF. The DNA of the CDR3 is TGTGCCAGCAGCTCGTGGACAGGGGGCTACACCTTC.

This chain joins TRBV7-9 and TRBJ1-3; 8 positions agree with TRBD1. The CDR3 is 16 amino acids. V trimming: 5 bases; J trimming: 0 bases; junction bases outside the gene matches: 6. Germline V gene data show CDR1 as SEHNR and CDR2 as FQNEAQ (reference sequence). CDR3 sequence: CASSRPGGTSGNTIYF. The CDR3 bases are TGTGCCAGCAGCCGTCCAGGGGGCACCTCTGGAAACACCATATATTTT.

The sample holds one count of this clone. V usage is TRBV7-2 and J usage is TRBJ2-7; TRBD2 is a possible D gene (5 bases). CDR1 is SGHTA, CDR2 FQGNSA, per germline. Trimming left V 3 bases short and J 2 bases short, with 14 bases between. The CDR3 has 15 residues. The CDR3 coding sequence is TGTGCCAGCAGCTTTGGAGGTGTTGTCACCTACGAGCAGTACTTC. Translating gives CASSFGGVVTYEQYF.

V gene TRBV7-8 combines with J gene TRBJ2-3, with 8 bases fitting TRBD2. CDR3 length: 18 amino acids. The V gene end was trimmed by 5 bases and the J gene end by 0 bases; junction bases not matched to a gene: 13. Germline V CDR1 and CDR2: SGHVS, FQNEAQ. In DNA, the CDR3 is TGTGCCAGCAGCGAGGGCCTAGCGGGTGCCCCCAGCACAGATACGCAGTATTTT. The encoded protein is CASSEGLAGAPSTDTQYF.

The chain carries TRBV5-1 and TRBJ2-1; the match to TRBD2 covers 11 bases. With 5 bases clipped from V and 1 base from J, the junction kept 2 bases outside the gene matches. The germline V gene encodes CDR1 SGHRS and CDR2 YFSETQ. The CDR3 covers 15 residues. DNA for the CDR3: TGCGCCAGCAGTAGCGGGAGGGGTTCCTACAATGAGCAGTTCTTC. It codes for CASSSGRGSYNEQFF.